This TCR beta chain was identified in a study of T cell changes during pregnancy in multiple sclerosis. TCRdb's table, derived via immunoSEQ multiplex PCR, lists solely in-frame clones and lacks some. Of over 85,000 clones in the sample, over 75% were seen once. The germline V gene has CDR1 MNHEY and CDR2 SMNVEV (reference sequence). V dropped 2 bases and J dropped 1; count of bases not matched to a gene: 3. There are 15 residues in the CDR3. The sample consisted of peripheral blood, taken in the second trimester of pregnancy. This clonotype originated in a female donor in good health, enrolled as a control in a pregnancy study. This rearrangement joins TRBV27 to TRBJ2-3; 7 bases align to TRBD2. The CDR3 DNA is TGTGCCAGCAGTTTACTGCTAGCGGGCACAGATACGCAGTATTTT. Translation: CASSLLLAGTDTQYF.